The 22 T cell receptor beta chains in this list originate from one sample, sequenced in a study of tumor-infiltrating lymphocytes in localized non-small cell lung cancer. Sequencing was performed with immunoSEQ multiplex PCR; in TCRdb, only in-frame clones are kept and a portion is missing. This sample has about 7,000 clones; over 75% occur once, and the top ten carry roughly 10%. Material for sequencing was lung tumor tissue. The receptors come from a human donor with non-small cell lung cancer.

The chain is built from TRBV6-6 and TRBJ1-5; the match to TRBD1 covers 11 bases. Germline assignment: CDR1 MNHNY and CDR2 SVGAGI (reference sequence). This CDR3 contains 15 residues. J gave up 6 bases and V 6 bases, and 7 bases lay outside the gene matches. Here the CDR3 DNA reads TGTGCCAGCAGACCCGGGACAGGGGGTAGTCAGCCCCAGCATTTT. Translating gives CASRPGTGGSQPQHF.

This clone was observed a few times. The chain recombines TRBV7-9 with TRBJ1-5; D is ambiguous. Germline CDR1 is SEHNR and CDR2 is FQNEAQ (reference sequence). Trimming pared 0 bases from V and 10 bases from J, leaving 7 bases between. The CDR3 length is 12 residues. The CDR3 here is CASSLAVSPQHF. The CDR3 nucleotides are TGTGCCAGCAGCTTAGCTGTCAGCCCCCAGCATTTT. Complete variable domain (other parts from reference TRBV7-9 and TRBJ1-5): DTGVSQNPRHKITKRGQNVTFRCDPISEHNRLYWYRQTLGQGPEFLTYFQNEAQLEKSRLLSDRFSAERPKGSFSTLEIQRTEQGDSAMYLCASSLAVSPQHFGDGTRLSIL.

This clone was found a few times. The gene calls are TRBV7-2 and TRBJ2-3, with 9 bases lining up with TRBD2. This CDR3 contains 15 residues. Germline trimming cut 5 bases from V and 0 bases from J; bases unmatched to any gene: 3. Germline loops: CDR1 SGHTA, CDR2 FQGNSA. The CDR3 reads CASSPTSGSTDTQYF. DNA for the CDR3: TGTGCCAGCAGCCCAACTAGCGGGAGCACAGATACGCAGTATTTT.

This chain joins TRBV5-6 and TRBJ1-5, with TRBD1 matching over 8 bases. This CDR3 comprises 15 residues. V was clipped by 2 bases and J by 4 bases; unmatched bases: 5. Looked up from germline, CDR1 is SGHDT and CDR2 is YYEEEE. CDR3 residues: CASSLSDRVNQPQHF. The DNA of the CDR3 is TGTGCCAGCAGCTTATCGGACAGGGTAAATCAGCCCCAGCATTTT.

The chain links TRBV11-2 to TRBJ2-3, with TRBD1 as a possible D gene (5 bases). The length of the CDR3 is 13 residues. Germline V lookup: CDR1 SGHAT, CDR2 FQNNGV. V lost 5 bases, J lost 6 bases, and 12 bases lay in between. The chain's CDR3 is CASSLGRADTQYF. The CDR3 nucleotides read TGTGCCAGCAGCCTGGGCAGGGCGGATACGCAGTATTTT.

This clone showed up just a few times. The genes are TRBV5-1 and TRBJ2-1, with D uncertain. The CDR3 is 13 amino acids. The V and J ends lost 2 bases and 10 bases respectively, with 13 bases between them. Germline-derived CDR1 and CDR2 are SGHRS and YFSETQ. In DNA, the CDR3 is TGCGCCAGCAGCTTAGACGGGTCTCGGGAGCAGTTCTTC. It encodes CASSLDGSREQFF.

The CDR3 DNA sequence: TGCGCCAGCAGTGAGTCGGCTGGCCAGGGAGGAGAGACCCAGTACTTC. Its protein is CASSESAGQGGETQYF. This chain connects TRBV10-2 to TRBJ2-5, with D maybe TRBD2 (6 bases). The CDR3 sequence is 16 residues long. Germline V CDR1 and CDR2: WSHSY, SAAADI. Trimming shortened V by 0 bases and J by 4 bases, and 15 bases separated the two germline ends.

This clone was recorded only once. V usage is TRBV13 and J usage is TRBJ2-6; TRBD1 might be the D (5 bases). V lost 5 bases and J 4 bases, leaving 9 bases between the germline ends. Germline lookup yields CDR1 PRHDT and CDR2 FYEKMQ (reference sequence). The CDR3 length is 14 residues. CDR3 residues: CASSQGSGANVLTF. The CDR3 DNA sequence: TGTGCCAGCAGCCAGGGTTCCGGGGCCAACGTCCTGACTTTC.

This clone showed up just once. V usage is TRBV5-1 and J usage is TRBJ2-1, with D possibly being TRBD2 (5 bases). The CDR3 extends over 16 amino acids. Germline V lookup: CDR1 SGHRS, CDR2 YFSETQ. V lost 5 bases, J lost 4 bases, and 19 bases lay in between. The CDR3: CASREGSYGKYNEQFF. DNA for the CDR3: TGCGCCAGCAGAGAGGGCTCTTACGGGAAGTACAATGAGCAGTTCTTC. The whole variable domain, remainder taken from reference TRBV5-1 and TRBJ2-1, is KAGVTQTPRYLIKTRGQQVTLSCSPISGHRSVSWYQQTPGQGLQFLFEYFSETQRNKGNFPGRFSGRQFSNSRSEMNVSTLELGDSALYLCASREGSYGKYNEQFFGPGTRLTVL.

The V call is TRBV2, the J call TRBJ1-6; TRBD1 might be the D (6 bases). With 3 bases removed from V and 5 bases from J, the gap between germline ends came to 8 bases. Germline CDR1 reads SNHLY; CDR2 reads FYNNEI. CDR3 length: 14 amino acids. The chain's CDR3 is CASSEAGDNSPLHF. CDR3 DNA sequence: TGTGCCAGCAGTGAGGCAGGGGATAATTCACCCCTCCACTTT.

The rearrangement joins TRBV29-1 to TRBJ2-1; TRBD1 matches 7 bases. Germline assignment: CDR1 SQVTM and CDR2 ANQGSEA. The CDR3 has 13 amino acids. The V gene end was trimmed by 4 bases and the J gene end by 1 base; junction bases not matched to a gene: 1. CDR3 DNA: TGCAGCGTTGGACAGGGTTCCTACAATGAGCAGTTCTTC. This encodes CSVGQGSYNEQFF.

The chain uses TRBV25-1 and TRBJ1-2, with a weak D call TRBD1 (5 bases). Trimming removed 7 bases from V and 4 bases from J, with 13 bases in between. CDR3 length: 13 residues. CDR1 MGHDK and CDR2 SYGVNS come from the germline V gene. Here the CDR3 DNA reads TGTGCCAGCAACCGGGACCTGGGCTATGGCTACACCTTC. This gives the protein CASNRDLGYGYTF.

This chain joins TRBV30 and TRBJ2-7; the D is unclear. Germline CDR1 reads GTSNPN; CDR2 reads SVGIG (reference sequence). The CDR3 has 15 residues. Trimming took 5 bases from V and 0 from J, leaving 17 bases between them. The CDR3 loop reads CAWAPGTDSSYEQYF. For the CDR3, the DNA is TGTGCCTGGGCTCCCGGTACAGATAGCTCCTACGAGCAGTACTTC.

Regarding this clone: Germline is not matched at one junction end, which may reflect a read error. Written as DNA, the CDR3 is TGTGCCAGCAGCGTGACTAGCGGGAGCAAAGATACGCAGTATTTT. Residues: CASSVTSGSKDTQYF. The genes are TRBV2 and TRBJ2-3, with 12 bases that match TRBD2. Germline assignment: CDR1 SNHLY and CDR2 FYNNEI. The CDR3 sequence is 15 residues long.

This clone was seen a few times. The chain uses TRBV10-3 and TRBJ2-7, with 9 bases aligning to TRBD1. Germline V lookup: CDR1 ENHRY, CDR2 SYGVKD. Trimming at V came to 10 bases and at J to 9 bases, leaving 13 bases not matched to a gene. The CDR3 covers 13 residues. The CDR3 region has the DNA TGTGCCACTACCCCGGGACAGGGCTTTTCGCAGTACTTC. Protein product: CATTPGQGFSQYF.

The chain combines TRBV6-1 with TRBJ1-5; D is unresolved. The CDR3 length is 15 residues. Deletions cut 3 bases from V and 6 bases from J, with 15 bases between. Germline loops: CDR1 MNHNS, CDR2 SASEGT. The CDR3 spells CASSDVGGRGQPQHF. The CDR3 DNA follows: TGTGCCAGCAGTGACGTAGGAGGGCGAGGTCAGCCCCAGCATTTT.

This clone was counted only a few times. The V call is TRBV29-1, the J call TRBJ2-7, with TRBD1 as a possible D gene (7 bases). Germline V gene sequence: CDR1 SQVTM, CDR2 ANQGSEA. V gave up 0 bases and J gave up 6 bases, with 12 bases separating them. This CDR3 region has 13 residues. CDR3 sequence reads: CSVEDNRGGEQYF. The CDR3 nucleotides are TGCAGCGTTGAAGACAACAGGGGAGGCGAGCAGTACTTC.

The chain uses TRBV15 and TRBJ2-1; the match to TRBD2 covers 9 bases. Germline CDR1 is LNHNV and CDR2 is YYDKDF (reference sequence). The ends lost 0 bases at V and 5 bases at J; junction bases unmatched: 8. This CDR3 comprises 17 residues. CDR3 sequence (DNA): TGTGCCACCAGCAGAGATGGGGGCGGGAGGGCCGACAATGAGCAGTTCTTC. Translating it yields CATSRDGGGRADNEQFF.

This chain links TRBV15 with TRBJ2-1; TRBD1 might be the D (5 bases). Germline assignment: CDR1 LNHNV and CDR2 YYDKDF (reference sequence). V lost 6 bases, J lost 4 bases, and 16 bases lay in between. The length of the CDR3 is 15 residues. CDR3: CATRTGSVSYNEQFF. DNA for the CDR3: TGTGCCACCAGAACAGGATCCGTTTCATACAATGAGCAGTTCTTC.

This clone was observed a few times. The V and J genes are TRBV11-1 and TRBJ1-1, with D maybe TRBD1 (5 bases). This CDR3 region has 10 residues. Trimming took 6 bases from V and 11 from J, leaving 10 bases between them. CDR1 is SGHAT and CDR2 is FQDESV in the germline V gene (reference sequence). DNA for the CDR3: TGTGCCAGCAGTCCCAGGGTGGCTTTCTTT. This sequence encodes CASSPRVAFF.

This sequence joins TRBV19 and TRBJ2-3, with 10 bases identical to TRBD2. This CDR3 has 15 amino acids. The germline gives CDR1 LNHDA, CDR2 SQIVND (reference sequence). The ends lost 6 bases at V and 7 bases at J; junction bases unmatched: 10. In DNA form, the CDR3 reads TGTGCCAGTAGGCCGCCCGGGACTAGCGCGAATACGCAGTATTTT. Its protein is CASRPPGTSANTQYF.

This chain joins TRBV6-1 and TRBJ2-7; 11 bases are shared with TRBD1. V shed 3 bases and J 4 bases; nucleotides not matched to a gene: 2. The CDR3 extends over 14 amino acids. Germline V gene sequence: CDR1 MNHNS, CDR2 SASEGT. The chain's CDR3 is CASSDGQGAYEQYF. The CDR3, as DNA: TGTGCCAGCAGTGATGGACAGGGGGCGTACGAGCAGTACTTC.